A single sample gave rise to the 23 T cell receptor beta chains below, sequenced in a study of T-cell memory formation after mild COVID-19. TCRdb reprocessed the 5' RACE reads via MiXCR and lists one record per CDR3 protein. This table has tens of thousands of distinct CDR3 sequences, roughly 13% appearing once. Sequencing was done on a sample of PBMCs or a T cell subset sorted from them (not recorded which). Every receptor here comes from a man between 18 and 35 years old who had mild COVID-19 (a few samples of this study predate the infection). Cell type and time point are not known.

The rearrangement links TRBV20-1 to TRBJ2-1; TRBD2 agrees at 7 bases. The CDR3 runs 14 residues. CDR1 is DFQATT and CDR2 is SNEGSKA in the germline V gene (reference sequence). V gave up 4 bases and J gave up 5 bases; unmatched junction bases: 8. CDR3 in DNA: TGCAGTGCTACCGGCGGGGGTCGGCACAATGAGCAGTTCTTC. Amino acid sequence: CSATGGGRHNEQFF.

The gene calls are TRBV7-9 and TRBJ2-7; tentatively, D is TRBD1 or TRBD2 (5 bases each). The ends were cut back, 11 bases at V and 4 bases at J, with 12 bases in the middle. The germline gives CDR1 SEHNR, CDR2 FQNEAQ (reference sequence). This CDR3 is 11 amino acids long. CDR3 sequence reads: CASGTVYEQYF. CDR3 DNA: TGTGCCTCCGGGACGGTTTACGAGCAGTACTTC.

The CDR3 here is CASSSLALANTGELFF. The CDR3 DNA reads TGTGCCAGCAGCTCACTAGCCCTCGCGAACACCGGGGAGCTGTTTTTT. The rearrangement uses TRBV7-9 and TRBJ2-2; D is possibly TRBD2 (6 bases). The germline gives CDR1 SEHNR, CDR2 FQNEAQ (reference sequence). CDR3 length: 16 amino acids. Trimming left V 4 bases short and J 0 bases short, with 12 bases between. The full variable domain, completed using reference TRBV7-9 and TRBJ2-2, is DTGVSQNPRHKITKRGQNVTFRCDPISEHNRLYWYRQTLGQGPEFLTYFQNEAQLEKSRLLSDRFSAERPKGSFSTLEIQRTEQGDSAMYLCASSSLALANTGELFFGEGSRLTVL.

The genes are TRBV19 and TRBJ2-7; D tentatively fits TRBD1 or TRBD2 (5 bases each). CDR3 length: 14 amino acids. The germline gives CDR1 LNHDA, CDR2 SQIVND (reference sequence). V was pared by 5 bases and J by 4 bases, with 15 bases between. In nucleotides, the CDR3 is TGTGCCAGTAGTGGCGCAGGGAGCTGGTACGAGCAGTACTTC. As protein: CASSGAGSWYEQYF.

CDR3 coding DNA: TGCGCCAGCAGCCATGGGACTAGCGGGGGGGACGAGCAGTACGTC. Its translation: CASSHGTSGGDEQYV. The chain carries TRBV4-1 and TRBJ2-7; 16 bases map to TRBD2. CDR3 length: 15 amino acids. The germline V gene encodes CDR1 MGHRA and CDR2 YSYEKL. V lost 3 bases to trimming and J lost 5 bases; unmatched junction nucleotides: 1.

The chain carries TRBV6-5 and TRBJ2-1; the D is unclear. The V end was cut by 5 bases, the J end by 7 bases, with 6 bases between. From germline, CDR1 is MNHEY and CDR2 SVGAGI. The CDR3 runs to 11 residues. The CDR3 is CASSASNEQFF. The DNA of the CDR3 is TGTGCCAGCAGTGCCTCTAATGAGCAGTTCTTC.

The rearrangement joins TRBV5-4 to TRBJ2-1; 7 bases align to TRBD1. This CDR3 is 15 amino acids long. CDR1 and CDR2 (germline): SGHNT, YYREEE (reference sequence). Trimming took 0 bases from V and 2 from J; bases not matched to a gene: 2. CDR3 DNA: TGTGCCAGCAGCTTGGAGGACAGGCCCTACAATGAGCAGTTCTTC. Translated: CASSLEDRPYNEQFF.

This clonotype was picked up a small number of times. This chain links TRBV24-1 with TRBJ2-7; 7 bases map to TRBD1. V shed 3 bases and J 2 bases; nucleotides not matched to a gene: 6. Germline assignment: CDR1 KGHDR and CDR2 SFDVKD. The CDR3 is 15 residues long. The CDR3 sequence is CATSDPGQDPYEQYF. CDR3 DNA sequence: TGTGCCACCAGTGATCCCGGACAGGACCCCTACGAGCAGTACTTC.

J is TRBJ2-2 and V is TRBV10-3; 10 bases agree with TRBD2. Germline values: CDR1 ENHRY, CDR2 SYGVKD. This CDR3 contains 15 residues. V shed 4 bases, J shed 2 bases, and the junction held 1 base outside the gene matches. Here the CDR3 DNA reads TGTGCCATCAGTGGGACTAGCGGAAACACCGGGGAGCTGTTTTTT. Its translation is CAISGTSGNTGELFF.

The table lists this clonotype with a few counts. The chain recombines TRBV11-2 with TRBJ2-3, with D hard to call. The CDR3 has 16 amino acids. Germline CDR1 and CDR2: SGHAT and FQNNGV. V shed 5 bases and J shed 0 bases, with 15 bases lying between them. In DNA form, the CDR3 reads TGTGCCAGCAGCCGTCCCCAAGCAGATAGCACAGATACGCAGTATTTT. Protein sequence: CASSRPQADSTDTQYF. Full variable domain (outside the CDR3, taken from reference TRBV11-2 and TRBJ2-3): EAGVAQSPRYKIIEKRQSVAFWCNPISGHATLYWYQQILGQGPKLLIQFQNNGVVDDSQLPKDRFSAERLKGVDSTLKIQPAKLEDSAVYLCASSRPQADSTDTQYFGPGTRLTVL.

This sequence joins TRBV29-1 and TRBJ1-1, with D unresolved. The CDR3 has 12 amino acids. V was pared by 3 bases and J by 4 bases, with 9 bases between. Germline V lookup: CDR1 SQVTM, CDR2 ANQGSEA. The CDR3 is CSVEMGSTEAFF. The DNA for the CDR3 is TGCAGCGTTGAGATGGGGAGCACTGAAGCTTTCTTT.

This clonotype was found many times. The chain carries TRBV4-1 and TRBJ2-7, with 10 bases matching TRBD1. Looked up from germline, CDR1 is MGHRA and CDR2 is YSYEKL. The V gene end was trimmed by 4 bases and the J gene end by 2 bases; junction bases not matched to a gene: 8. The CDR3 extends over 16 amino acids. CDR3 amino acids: CASSPIGTGAAYEQYF. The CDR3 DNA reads TGCGCCAGCAGCCCGATCGGGACAGGGGCGGCCTACGAGCAGTACTTC.

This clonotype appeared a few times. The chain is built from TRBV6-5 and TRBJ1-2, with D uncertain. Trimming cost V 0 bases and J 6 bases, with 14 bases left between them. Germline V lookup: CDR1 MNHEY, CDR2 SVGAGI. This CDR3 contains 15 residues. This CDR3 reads CASSYSTPLRDGYTF. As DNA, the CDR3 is TGTGCCAGCAGTTACTCGACACCCCTGAGGGATGGCTACACCTTC.

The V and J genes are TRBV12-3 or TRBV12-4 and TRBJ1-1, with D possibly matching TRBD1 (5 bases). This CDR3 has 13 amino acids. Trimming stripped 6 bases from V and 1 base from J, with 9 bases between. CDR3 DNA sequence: TGTGCCAGCAGCTCCAGGGAGAACACTGAAGCTTTCTTT. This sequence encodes CASSSRENTEAFF.

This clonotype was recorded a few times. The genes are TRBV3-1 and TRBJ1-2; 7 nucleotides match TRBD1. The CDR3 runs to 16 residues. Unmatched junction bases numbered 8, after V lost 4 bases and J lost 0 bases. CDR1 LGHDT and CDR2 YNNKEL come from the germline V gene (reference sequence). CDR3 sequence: CASSPGGFSPNYGYTF. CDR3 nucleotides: TGTGCCAGCAGCCCAGGGGGGTTCAGTCCTAACTATGGCTACACCTTC.

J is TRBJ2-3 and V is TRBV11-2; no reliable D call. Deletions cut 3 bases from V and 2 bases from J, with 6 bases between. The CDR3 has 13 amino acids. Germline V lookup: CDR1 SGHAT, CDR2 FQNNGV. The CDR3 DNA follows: TGTGCCAGCAGCTTGGGGTTCACAGATACGCAGTATTTT. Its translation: CASSLGFTDTQYF.

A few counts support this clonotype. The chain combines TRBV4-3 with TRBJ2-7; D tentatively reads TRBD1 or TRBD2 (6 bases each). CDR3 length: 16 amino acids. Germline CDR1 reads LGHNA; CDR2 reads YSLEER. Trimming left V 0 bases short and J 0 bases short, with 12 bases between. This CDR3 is CASSQDRGLSSYEQYV. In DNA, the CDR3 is TGCGCCAGCAGCCAAGACCGGGGGCTGAGCTCCTACGAGCAGTACGTC.

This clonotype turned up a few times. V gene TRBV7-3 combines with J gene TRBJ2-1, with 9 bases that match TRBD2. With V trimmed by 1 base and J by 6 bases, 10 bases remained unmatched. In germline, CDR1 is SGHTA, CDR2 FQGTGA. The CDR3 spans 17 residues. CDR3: CASSLIGLAGPPNEQFF. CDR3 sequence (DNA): TGTGCCAGCAGCTTAATAGGCCTAGCGGGGCCTCCCAATGAGCAGTTCTTC.

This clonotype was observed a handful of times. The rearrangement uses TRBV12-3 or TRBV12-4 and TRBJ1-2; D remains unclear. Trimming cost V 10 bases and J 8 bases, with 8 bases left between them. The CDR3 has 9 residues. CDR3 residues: CAINTGYTF. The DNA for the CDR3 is TGTGCCATCAACACGGGCTACACCTTC.

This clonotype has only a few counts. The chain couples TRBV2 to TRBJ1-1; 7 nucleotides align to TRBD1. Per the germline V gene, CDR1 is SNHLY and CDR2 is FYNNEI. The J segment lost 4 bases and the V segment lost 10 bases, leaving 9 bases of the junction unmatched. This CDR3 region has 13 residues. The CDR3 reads CATRQGSGTEAFF. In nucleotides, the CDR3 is TGTGCCACAAGACAGGGATCGGGCACTGAAGCTTTCTTT.

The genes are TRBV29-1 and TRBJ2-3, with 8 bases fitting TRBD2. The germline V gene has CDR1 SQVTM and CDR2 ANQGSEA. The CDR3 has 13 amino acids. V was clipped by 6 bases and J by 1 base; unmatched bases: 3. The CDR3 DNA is TGCAGCGTACGGGGGGGCCGCACAGATACGCAGTATTTT. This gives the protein CSVRGGRTDTQYF.

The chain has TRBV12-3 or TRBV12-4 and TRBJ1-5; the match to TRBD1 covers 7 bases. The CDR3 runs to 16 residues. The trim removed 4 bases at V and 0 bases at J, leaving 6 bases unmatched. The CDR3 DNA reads TGTGCCAGCAGTTGGGACAGATTATATAGCAATCAGCCCCAGCATTTT. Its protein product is CASSWDRLYSNQPQHF.

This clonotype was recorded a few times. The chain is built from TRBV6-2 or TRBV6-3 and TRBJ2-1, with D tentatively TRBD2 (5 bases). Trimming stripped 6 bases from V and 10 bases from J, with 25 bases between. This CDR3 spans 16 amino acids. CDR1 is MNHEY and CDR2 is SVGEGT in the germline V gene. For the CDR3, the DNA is TGTGCCAGCAGCTACCCGACGTTCCTACCCCCGGGGGAGCAGTTCTTC. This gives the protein CASSYPTFLPPGEQFF.